The present T cell receptor (beta chain) was sequenced within a study of T cell clonality in common variable immunodeficiency. Study-level results: Fewer TCRbeta clones were shared among CVID subjects than controls.

This clone was counted ten times or more. Its antigen is unknown. Produced via immunoSEQ multiplex PCR; TCRdb's table is partial and in-frame only. The repertoire consists of some 64,000 clones, none detected only once. Sequencing used peripheral blood mononuclear cells. This sequence was found in a person aged 18 to 70 in good health.

The sequenced CDR3 bases are TGTGCCAGCAGTGAGGACGGACAGAGACCG. Encoded protein: CASSEDGQRP. The whole CDR3 region reads CASSEDGQRPIYF. V is TRBV6-1 and J is TRBJ1-3; the D gene is possibly TRBD1 (6 bases). The read gets to within 3 residues of the CDR3 end, and the germline J gene fills in the rest. The length of the CDR3 is 13 residues. CDR1 and CDR2 from the germline V gene are MNHNS and SASEGT.